These 9 T cell receptor beta chains were all obtained from the same sample, sequenced in a study of PD-1 blockade in classical Hodgkin lymphoma. The assay was immunoSEQ multiplex PCR, and TCRdb's table has in-frame clones only and misses some. The sample lists some 10,000 clones; 76% were seen once. With no exception, relapse followed autologous stem cell transplantation in all patients, and brentuximab vedotin exposure varied. This specimen consisted of peripheral blood mononuclear cells (PBMCs), obtained at baseline. The receptors were sampled from a human donor with classical Hodgkin lymphoma.

This clone was picked up a small number of times. The chain carries TRBV28 and TRBJ2-2, with D possibly being TRBD1 or TRBD2 (6 bases each). V was trimmed by 7 bases and J by 2 bases, leaving 14 bases between them. The CDR3 has 15 amino acids. Germline CDR1 reads MDHEN; CDR2 reads SYDVKM. CDR3 amino acids: CASTIGGSNTGELFF. The CDR3 nucleotides are TGTGCCAGCACCATCGGGGGCTCAAACACCGGGGAGCTGTTTTTT.

The genes are TRBV11-2 and TRBJ2-3; D is perhaps TRBD1 or TRBD2 (5 bases each). Germline V gives CDR1 SGHAT, CDR2 FQNNGV. This CDR3 contains 18 residues. The V gene lost 6 bases and the J gene lost 0 bases, with 22 bases spanning the gap. In DNA, the CDR3 is TGTGCCAGCAGATCACGTCCCCCCGGGACGTCAAGCACAGATACGCAGTATTTT. Translation: CASRSRPPGTSSTDTQYF.

The CDR3 sequence is CAWSLTGLAGGNEQFF. DNA of the CDR3: TGTGCCTGGAGTCTGACGGGACTAGCGGGAGGAAATGAGCAGTTCTTC. The V and J genes are TRBV30 and TRBJ2-1; 15 bases match TRBD2. Trimming took 2 bases from V and 7 from J; bases not matched to a gene: 6. The CDR3 runs to 16 residues. Looked up from germline, CDR1 is GTSNPN and CDR2 is SVGIG (reference sequence).

V gene TRBV27 combines with J gene TRBJ2-3; the D gene could be TRBD1 or TRBD2 (5 bases each). The CDR3 spans 16 residues. Germline CDR1 and CDR2: MNHEY and SMNVEV (reference sequence). V gave up 6 bases and J gave up 3 bases, with 19 bases separating them. The CDR3 nucleotides read TGTGCCAGCAGGGGGATCGGGGCGGGCGGTACAGATACGCAGTATTTT. This encodes CASRGIGAGGTDTQYF.

The chain joins TRBV11-3 to TRBJ2-7; TRBD1 is a possible D gene (6 bases). The CDR3 is 13 residues long. V lost 5 bases, J lost 8 bases, and 16 bases lay in between. The germline gives CDR1 SGHNT, CDR2 YENEEA. For the CDR3, the DNA is TGTGCCAGCAGCCTGACAGGCCAGGGGAAGCAGTACTTC. Amino acid sequence: CASSLTGQGKQYF.

The chain employs TRBV6-5 and TRBJ1-2; 10 bases match TRBD1. The CDR3 has 16 amino acids. The J segment lost 4 bases and the V segment lost 0 bases, leaving 5 bases of the junction unmatched. CDR1 and CDR2 from the germline V gene are MNHEY and SVGAGI. In nucleotides, the CDR3 is TGTGCCAGCAGTTACTCCCCGGGACAGGGGCTCTATGGCTACACCTTC. Protein sequence: CASSYSPGQGLYGYTF.

J is TRBJ1-5 and V is TRBV6-6; D is uncertain. CDR1 MNHNY and CDR2 SVGAGI come from the germline V gene (reference sequence). The CDR3 runs 13 residues. Trimming took 8 bases from V and 4 from J, leaving 12 bases between them. CDR3 bases: TGTGCCAGCGCCAGGAGTCAGAATCAGCCCCAGCATTTT. Its translation: CASARSQNQPQHF.

This sequence joins TRBV19 and TRBJ2-1, with 12 bases matching TRBD2. V dropped 2 bases and J dropped 5; count of bases not matched to a gene: 4. The CDR3 is made up of 16 amino acids. Germline V gene lookup returns CDR1 LNHDA and CDR2 SQIVND (reference sequence). The DNA for the CDR3 is TGTGCCAGTAGTATACTAGCGGGAGGGCACCACAATGAGCAGTTCTTC. This gives the protein CASSILAGGHHNEQFF.

This clone turned up a few times. The rearrangement joins TRBV6-6 to TRBJ2-7; D uncertain. CDR3 length: 11 amino acids. V was shortened by 4 bases and J by 5 bases, with 6 bases between the two germline ends. Germline assignment: CDR1 MNHNY and CDR2 SVGAGI (reference sequence). The CDR3 loop reads CASSFSNEQYF. Here the CDR3 DNA reads TGTGCCAGCAGTTTCTCTAACGAGCAGTACTTC.